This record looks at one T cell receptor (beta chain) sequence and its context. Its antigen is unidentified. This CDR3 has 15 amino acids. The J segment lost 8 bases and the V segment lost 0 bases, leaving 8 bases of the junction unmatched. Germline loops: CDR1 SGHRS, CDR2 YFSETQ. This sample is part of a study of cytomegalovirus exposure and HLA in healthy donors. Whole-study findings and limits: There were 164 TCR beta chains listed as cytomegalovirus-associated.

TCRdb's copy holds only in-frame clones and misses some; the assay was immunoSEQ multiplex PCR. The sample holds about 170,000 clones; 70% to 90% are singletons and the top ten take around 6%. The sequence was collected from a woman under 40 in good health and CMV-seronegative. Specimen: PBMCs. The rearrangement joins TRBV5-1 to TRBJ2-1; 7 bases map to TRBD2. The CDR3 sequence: CASSLELASGHEQFF. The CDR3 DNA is TGCGCCAGCAGCTTGGAGTTGGCTAGCGGCCATGAGCAGTTCTTC.